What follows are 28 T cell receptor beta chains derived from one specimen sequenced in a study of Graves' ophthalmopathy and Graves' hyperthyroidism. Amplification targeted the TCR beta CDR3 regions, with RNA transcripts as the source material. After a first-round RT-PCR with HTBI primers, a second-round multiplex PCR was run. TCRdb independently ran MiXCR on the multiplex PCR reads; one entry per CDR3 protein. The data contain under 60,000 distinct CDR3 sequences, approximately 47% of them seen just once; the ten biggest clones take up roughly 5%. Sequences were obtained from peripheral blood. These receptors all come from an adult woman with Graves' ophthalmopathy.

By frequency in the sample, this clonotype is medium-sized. CDR3: CSVEVTNEQFF. The CDR3, as DNA: TGCAGCGTTGAAGTAACGAATGAGCAGTTCTTC. V usage is TRBV29-1 and J usage is TRBJ2-1; D is uncertain. Trimming removed 1 base from V and 7 bases from J, with 5 bases in between. The V gene's germline CDR1 is SQVTM and CDR2 ANQGSEA. The CDR3 is 11 amino acids.

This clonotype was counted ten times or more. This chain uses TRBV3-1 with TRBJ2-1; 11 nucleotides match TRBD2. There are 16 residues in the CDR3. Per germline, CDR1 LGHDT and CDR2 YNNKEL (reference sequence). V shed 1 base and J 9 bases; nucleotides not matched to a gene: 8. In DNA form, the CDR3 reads TGTGCCAGCAGCCAAGTAGCGGGAGGGCATCGTGGTGAGCAGTTCTTC. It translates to CASSQVAGGHRGEQFF.

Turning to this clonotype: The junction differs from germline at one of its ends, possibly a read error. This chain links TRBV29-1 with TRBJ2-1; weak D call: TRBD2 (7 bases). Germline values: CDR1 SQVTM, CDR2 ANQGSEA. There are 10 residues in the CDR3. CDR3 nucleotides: TGCAGCGGCCTTGTGTTAGGGGGGGTCTTC. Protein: CSGLVLGGVF.

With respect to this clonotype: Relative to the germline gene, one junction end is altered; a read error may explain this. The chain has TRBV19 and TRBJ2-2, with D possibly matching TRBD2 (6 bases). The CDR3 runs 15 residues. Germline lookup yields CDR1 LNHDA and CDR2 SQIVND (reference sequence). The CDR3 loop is CSSSIHGGNTGELFF. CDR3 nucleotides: TGTTCCAGTAGTATCCACGGGGGGAACACCGGGGAGCTGTTTTTT. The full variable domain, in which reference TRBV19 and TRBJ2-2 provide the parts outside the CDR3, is DGGITQSPKYLFRKEGQNVTLSCEQNLNHDAMYWYRQDPGQGLRLIYYSQIVNDFQKGDIAEGYSVSREKKESFPLTVTSAQKNPTAFYLCSSSIHGGNTGELFFGEGSRLTVL.

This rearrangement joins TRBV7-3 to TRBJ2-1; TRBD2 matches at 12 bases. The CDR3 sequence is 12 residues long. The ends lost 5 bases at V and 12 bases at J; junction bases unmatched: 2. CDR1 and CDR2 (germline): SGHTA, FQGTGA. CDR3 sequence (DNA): TGTGCCAGCAGCCCGACTAGCGGGAGGCAGTTCTTC. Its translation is CASSPTSGRQFF. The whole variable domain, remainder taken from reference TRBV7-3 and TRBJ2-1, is GAGVSQTPSNKVTEKGKYVELRCDPISGHTALYWYRQSLGQGPEFLIYFQGTGAADDSGLPNDRFFAVRPEGSVSTLKIQRTERGDSAVYLCASSPTSGRQFFGPGTRLTVL.

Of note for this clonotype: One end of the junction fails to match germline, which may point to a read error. The CDR3: CASSFSPGAGTDTQYF. CDR3 DNA sequence: TGTGCTAGCAGCTTTAGTCCGGGAGCGGGCACAGATACGCAGTATTTT. This chain joins TRBV7-7 and TRBJ2-3; D perhaps matches TRBD2 (6 bases). Germline V lookup: CDR1 SSHAT, CDR2 FNYEAQ (reference sequence). The CDR3 runs to 16 residues.

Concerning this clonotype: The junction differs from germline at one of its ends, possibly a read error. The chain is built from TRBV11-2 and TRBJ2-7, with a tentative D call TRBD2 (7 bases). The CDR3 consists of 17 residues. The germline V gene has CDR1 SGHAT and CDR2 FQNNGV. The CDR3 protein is CASSLDISGGAFYEQCF. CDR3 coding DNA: TGTGCCAGCAGCTTAGATATAAGTGGGGGGGCTTTTTACGAGCAATGCTTC.

The CDR3 DNA reads as TGCAGTGCTGACAGGGGATTAGTATCACCCCTCCACTTT. The encoded protein is CSADRGLVSPLHF. The rearrangement joins TRBV20-1 to TRBJ1-6, with 8 nucleotides matching TRBD1. The CDR3 loop spans 13 amino acids. V trimming: 5 bases; J trimming: 10 bases; junction bases outside the gene matches: 7. Germline-derived CDR1 and CDR2 are DFQATT and SNEGSKA (reference sequence).

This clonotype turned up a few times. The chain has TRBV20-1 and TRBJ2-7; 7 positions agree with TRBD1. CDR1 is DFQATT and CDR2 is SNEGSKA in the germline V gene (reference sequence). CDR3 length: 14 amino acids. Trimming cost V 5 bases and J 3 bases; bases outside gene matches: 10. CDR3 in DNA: TGCAGTGCTTTAAACCGGGACAGCAACTACGAGCAGTACTTC. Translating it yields CSALNRDSNYEQYF.

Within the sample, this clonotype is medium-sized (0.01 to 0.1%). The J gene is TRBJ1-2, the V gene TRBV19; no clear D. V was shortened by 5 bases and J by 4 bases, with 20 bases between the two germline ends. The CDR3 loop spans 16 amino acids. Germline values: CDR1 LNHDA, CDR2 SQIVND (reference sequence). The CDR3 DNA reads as TGTGCCAGTAGTTCGCGACGGACCCCGGCTGGCTATGGCTACACCTTC. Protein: CASSSRRTPAGYGYTF.

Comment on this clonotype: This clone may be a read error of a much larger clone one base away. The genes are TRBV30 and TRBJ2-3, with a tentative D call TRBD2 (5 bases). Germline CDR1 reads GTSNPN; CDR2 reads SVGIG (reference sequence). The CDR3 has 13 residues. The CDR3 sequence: CAWSPPSTDTQCF. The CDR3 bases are TGTGCCTGGAGCCCCCCTAGCACAGATACGCAGTGTTTT.

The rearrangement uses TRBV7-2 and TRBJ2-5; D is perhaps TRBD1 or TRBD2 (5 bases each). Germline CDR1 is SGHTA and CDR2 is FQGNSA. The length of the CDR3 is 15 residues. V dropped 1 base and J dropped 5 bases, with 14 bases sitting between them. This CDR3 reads CASSLESGGTETQYF. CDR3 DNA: TGTGCCAGCAGCTTAGAATCTGGGGGAACTGAGACCCAGTACTTC.

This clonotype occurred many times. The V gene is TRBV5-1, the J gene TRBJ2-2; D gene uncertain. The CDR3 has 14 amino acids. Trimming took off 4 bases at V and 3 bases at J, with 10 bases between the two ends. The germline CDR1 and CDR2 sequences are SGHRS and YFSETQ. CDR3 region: CASSPLFDTGELFF. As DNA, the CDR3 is TGCGCCAGCAGCCCCCTTTTTGACACCGGGGAGCTGTTTTTT. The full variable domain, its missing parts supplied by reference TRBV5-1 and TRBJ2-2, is KAGVTQTPRYLIKTRGQQVTLSCSPISGHRSVSWYQQTPGQGLQFLFEYFSETQRNKGNFPGRFSGRQFSNSRSEMNVSTLELGDSALYLCASSPLFDTGELFFGEGSRLTVL.

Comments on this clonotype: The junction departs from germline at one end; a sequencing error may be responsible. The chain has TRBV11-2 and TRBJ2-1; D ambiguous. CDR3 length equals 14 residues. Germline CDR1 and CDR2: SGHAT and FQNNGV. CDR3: CASSSGSYDKEQFF. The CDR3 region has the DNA TGTGCCAGCAGCTCCGGCAGTTACGACAAGGAGCAGTTCTTC.

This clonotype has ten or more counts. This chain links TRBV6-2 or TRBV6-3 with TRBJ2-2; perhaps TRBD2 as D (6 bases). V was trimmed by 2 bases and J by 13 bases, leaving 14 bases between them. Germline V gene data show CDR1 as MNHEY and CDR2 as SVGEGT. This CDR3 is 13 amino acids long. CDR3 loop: CASSYDYRGWLFF. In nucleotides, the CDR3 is TGTGCCAGCAGTTACGACTACCGGGGGTGGCTGTTTTTT.

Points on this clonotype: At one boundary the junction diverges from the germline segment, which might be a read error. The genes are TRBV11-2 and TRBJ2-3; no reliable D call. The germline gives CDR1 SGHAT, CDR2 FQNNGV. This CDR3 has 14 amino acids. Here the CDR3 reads CTSSITTNSDTQYF. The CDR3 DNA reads TGTACCAGCAGCATCACTACCAACTCAGATACGCAGTATTTT.

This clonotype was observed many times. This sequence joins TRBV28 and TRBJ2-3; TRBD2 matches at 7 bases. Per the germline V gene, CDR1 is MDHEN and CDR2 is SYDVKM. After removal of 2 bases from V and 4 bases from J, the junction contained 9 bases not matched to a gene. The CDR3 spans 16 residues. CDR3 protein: CASSLTAGVEPDTQYF. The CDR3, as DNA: TGTGCCAGCAGTTTAACGGCGGGAGTTGAGCCAGATACGCAGTATTTT.

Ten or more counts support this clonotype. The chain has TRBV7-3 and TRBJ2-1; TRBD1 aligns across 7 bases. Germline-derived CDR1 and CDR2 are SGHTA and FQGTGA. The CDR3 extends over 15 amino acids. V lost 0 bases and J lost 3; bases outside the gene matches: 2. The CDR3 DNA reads TGTGCCAGCAGCTTAACGACAGGGTTCTACAATGAGCAGTTCTTC. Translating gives CASSLTTGFYNEQFF. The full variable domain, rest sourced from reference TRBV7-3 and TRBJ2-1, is GAGVSQTPSNKVTEKGKYVELRCDPISGHTALYWYRQSLGQGPEFLIYFQGTGAADDSGLPNDRFFAVRPEGSVSTLKIQRTERGDSAVYLCASSLTTGFYNEQFFGPGTRLTVL.

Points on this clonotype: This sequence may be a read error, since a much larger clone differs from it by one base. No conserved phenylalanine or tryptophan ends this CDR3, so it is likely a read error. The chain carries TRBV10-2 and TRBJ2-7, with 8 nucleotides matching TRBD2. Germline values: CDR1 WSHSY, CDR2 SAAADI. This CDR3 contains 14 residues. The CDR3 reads CASSLTSVSYEQYS. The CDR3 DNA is TGTGCCAGCTCACTGACTAGCGTCTCCTACGAGCAGTACTCC.

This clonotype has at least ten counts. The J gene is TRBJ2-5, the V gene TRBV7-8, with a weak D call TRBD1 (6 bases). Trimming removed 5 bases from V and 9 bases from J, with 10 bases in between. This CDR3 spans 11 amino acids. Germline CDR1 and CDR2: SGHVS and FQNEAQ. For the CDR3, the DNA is TGTGCCAGCAGCCCCCCAGGGGCCCAGTACTTC. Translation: CASSPPGAQYF.

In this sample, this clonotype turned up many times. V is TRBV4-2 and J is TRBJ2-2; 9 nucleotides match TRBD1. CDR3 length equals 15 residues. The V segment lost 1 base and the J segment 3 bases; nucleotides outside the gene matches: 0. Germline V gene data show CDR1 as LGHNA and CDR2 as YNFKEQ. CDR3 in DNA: TGTGCCAGCAGCCAAGGGACAGGGGACACCGGGGAGCTGTTTTTT. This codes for CASSQGTGDTGELFF.

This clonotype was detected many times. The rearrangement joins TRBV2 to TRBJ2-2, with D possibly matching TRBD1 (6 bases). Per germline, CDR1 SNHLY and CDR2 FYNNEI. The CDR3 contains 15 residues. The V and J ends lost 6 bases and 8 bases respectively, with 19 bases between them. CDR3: CASSLGGPPSGELFF. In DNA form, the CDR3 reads TGTGCCAGCAGCTTAGGGGGACCCCCAAGTGGGGAGCTGTTTTTT.

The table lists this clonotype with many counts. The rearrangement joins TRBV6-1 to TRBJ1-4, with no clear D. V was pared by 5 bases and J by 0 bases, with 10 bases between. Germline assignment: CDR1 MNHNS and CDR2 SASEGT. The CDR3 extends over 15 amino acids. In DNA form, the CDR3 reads TGTGCCAGCAGTCCTACGGCATCAACTAATGAAAAACTGTTTTTT. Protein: CASSPTASTNEKLFF.

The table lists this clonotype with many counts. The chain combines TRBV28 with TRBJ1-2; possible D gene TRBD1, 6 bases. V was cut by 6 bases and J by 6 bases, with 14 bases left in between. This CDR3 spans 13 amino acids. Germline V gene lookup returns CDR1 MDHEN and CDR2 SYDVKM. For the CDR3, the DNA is TGTGCCAGCAGGCGGCAGGAGGGGGATGGCTACACCTTC. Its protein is CASRRQEGDGYTF.

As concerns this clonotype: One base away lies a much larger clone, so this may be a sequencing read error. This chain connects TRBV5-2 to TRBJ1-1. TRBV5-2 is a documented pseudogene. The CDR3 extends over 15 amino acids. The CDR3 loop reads CASKSRGGPNTEAFF. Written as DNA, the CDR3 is TGTGCCAGCAAGAGTCGCGGCGGGCCCAACACTGAAGCTTTCTTT.

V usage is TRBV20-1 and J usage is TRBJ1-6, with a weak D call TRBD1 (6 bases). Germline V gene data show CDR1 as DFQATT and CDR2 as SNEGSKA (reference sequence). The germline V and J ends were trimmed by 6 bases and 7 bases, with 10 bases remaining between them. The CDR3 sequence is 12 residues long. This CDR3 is CSANRDNSPLHF. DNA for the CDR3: TGCAGTGCAAACAGGGACAATTCACCCCTCCACTTT.

The chain's CDR3 is CASSPGRSRAYEQYF. The CDR3 nucleotides are TGTGCCAGCAGCCCGGGGCGGAGTCGGGCATACGAGCAGTACTTC. This chain joins TRBV5-6 and TRBJ2-7; D is perhaps TRBD1 or TRBD2 (5 bases each). The germline V and J ends were trimmed by 4 bases and 4 bases, with 18 bases remaining between them. CDR3 length: 15 residues. Germline assignment: CDR1 SGHDT and CDR2 YYEEEE.

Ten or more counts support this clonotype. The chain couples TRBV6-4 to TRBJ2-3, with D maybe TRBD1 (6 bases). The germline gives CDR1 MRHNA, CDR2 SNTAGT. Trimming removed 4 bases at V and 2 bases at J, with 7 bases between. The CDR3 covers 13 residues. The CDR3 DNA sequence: TGTGCCAGCAGTGCAGGGGACACAGATACGCAGTATTTT. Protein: CASSAGDTDTQYF.